The T cell receptor beta chain described here comes from a study of cytomegalovirus exposure and HLA in healthy donors. Whole-study findings and limits: Listed as cytomegalovirus-associated were about 160 TCR beta chains. More clonal expansion characterized HLA-associated TCR beta chains than equally common others in a later analysis.

The CDR3 totals 12 residues. V shed 5 bases and J shed 4 bases, with 11 bases lying between them. Per the germline V gene, CDR1 is SQVTM and CDR2 is ANQGSEA. With regard to this clone: Antigen specificity is unknown.

Amplification used 60 Vbeta primers and 13 Jbeta primers. The protocol was immunoSEQ multiplex PCR, while the TCRdb copy is restricted to in-frame clones and leaves out a portion. The profile covers tens of thousands of clones, with approximately 80% appearing a single time and roughly 3.5% taken by the ten largest. The gene calls are TRBV29-1 and TRBJ1-1; D possibly corresponds to TRBD1 (5 bases). This sequence originates from a man between 25 and 39 years old in good health and CMV-seronegative. The sample comprised PBMCs. The CDR3 region is CSVQGGVTEAFF. CDR3 sequence (DNA): TGCAGCGTTCAGGGCGGCGTCACTGAAGCTTTCTTT.